At least ten counts were recorded for the clone carrying this T cell receptor beta chain. This specimen belongs to a study of molecular identifiers for immune sequencing clone quantification. The CDR3 is 15 amino acids. Trimming took off 2 bases at V and 1 base at J, with 10 bases between the two ends. The germline V gene has CDR1 SGHTS and CDR2 YDEGEE. MiXCR was run by TCRdb on the PCR reads, yielding one entry per CDR3 protein. Of 600,000 to 650,000 distinct CDR3 sequences listed, just under 20% are singletons. V usage is TRBV5-8 and J usage is TRBJ1-5; no clear D gene. The receptor was derived from a human donor in good health. Some libraries in this study had Jurkat cell RNA spiked in. Material for sequencing was naive CD8+ T cells from blood, with Jurkat cell RNA spiked in. Sample subset: FACS-sorted CD8+CD4-CCR7+CD45RA+ naive T cells. The CDR3 sequence: CASSLSGKSNQPQHF. The CDR3 nucleotides are TGTGCCAGCAGCTTATCGGGGAAAAGCAATCAGCCCCAGCATTTT.